This entry lists 14 T cell receptor beta chains sequenced from one sample in a study of cytomegalovirus exposure and HLA in healthy donors. Both 60 Vbeta primers and 13 Jbeta primers went into the PCR. Libraries were prepared by immunoSEQ multiplex PCR; TCRdb keeps only in-frame clonotypes and omits some of them. The sample has more than 100,000 clones, about 70% seen once. The sample was PBMCs. The receptors here all came from a middle-aged woman in good health and CMV-seronegative.

J is TRBJ2-3 and V is TRBV27; possible D gene TRBD1, 5 bases. This CDR3 is built from 15 residues. Germline V lookup: CDR1 MNHEY, CDR2 SMNVEV (reference sequence). Deletions cut 5 bases from V and 2 bases from J, with 14 bases between. The CDR3 reads CASSRSWGPTDTQYF. For the CDR3, the DNA is TGTGCCAGCAGTCGGAGCTGGGGCCCCACAGATACGCAGTATTTT.

CDR3 loop: CASSIVDSSTEAFF. DNA of the CDR3: TGTGCCAGTAGTATAGTGGACAGCTCCACTGAAGCTTTCTTT. This chain uses TRBV19 with TRBJ1-1; TRBD1 is a possible D gene (6 bases). Germline CDR1 is LNHDA and CDR2 is SQIVND (reference sequence). The CDR3 is made up of 14 amino acids. With 1 base removed from V and 4 bases from J, the gap between germline ends came to 10 bases.

A few counts support this clone. The rearrangement links TRBV6-6 to TRBJ1-6; D call uncertain. The CDR3 has 14 residues. The germline V gene has CDR1 MNHNY and CDR2 SVGAGI (reference sequence). Between the trimmed V and J ends, which lost 0 bases and 10 bases, there was a span of 10 bases. Written as DNA, the CDR3 is TGTGCCAGCAGTTACTCTGAAGGAGGGTCACCCCTCCACTTT. This encodes CASSYSEGGSPLHF.

The chain employs TRBV6-5 and TRBJ2-7, with TRBD1 as a possible D gene (5 bases). CDR3 size: 14 residues. Germline CDR1 reads MNHEY; CDR2 reads SVGAGI. The V end lost 9 bases, the J end lost 6 bases, and 21 bases lay between the germline ends. CDR3 amino acids: CASSRRAPSLEQYF. CDR3 nucleotide sequence: TGTGCCAGTTCCCGCAGGGCCCCGAGTCTCGAGCAGTACTTC.

This chain joins TRBV27 and TRBJ2-5, with D maybe TRBD2 (5 bases). Germline-derived CDR1 and CDR2 are MNHEY and SMNVEV (reference sequence). This CDR3 contains 13 residues. Trimming stripped 5 bases from V and 1 base from J, with 8 bases between. CDR3 sequence reads: CASSPGLQETQYF. The DNA for the CDR3 is TGTGCCAGCAGTCCCGGACTCCAAGAGACCCAGTACTTC.

With regard to this clone: Compared with germline, one end of the junction differs, possibly owing to a read error. CDR3 protein: CASSSGGTRPIF. Written as DNA, the CDR3 is TGTGCCAGCAGCTCTGGCGGGACCCGGCCCATATTT. The chain couples TRBV5-6 to TRBJ1-1, with a weak D call TRBD1 (5 bases). Germline loops: CDR1 SGHDT, CDR2 YYEEEE. The CDR3 totals 12 residues. Variable domain in full (rest from reference TRBV5-6 and TRBJ1-1): DAGVTQSPTHLIKTRGQQVTLRCSPKSGHDTVSWYQQALGQGPQFIFQYYEEEERQRGNFPDRFSGHQFPNYSSELNVNALLLGDSALYLCASSSGGTRPIFGQGTRLTVV.

The CDR3, as DNA: TGTGCCAGCAGCTTGGAAAACTTAGAGGCTAACTATGGCTACACCTTC. Translated, it gives CASSLENLEANYGYTF. The chain has TRBV5-6 and TRBJ1-2; unclear D gene. This CDR3 spans 16 amino acids. V was clipped by 0 bases and J by 0 bases, with 12 bases between them. Germline lookup yields CDR1 SGHDT and CDR2 YYEEEE.

This chain uses TRBV6-1 with TRBJ2-1; 12 nucleotides agree with TRBD2. Germline V gene sequence: CDR1 MNHNS, CDR2 SASEGT. J gave up 7 bases and V 6 bases, and 4 bases lay outside the gene matches. This CDR3 region has 14 residues. The CDR3 sequence: CASRSLAGGNEQFF. The CDR3 DNA reads TGTGCCAGCAGGAGTCTAGCGGGGGGGAATGAGCAGTTCTTC.

This chain uses TRBV5-6 with TRBJ2-3; a weak D match, TRBD2 (7 bases). Germline V gene lookup returns CDR1 SGHDT and CDR2 YYEEEE. The length of the CDR3 is 16 residues. V was shortened by 1 base and J by 3 bases, with 15 bases between the two germline ends. In nucleotides, the CDR3 is TGTGCCAGCAGCTTGACTTCGGGGGGCCGGACAGATACGCAGTATTTT. Translating it yields CASSLTSGGRTDTQYF.

The chain combines TRBV4-2 with TRBJ1-6; D might be TRBD1 (6 bases). The germline gives CDR1 LGHNA, CDR2 YNFKEQ. V gave up 0 bases and J gave up 14 bases, with 17 bases separating them. CDR3 length: 15 amino acids. The CDR3 nucleotides read TGTGCCAGCAGCCAAGATGAAACAGGGTATCAATCCCTCCACTTT. This sequence encodes CASSQDETGYQSLHF.

This chain links TRBV19 with TRBJ1-1; D is uncertain. The length of the CDR3 is 13 residues. The ends were cut back, 4 bases at V and 7 bases at J, with 13 bases in the middle. Germline CDR1 and CDR2: LNHDA and SQIVND (reference sequence). The CDR3 coding sequence is TGTGCCAGTAGTAAGGCCAGGTACGTTGAAGCTTTCTTT. Residues: CASSKARYVEAFF.

The V gene is TRBV7-2, the J gene TRBJ2-4; tentative D call: TRBD2 (6 bases). Looked up from germline, CDR1 is SGHTA and CDR2 is FQGNSA. V dropped 2 bases and J dropped 6 bases, with 11 bases sitting between them. The CDR3 is 14 amino acids. The CDR3 protein is CASSLHRDLNIQYF. The CDR3 DNA follows: TGTGCCAGCAGCTTACATCGGGACTTAAACATTCAGTACTTC. The variable domain in full, with the rest retrieved from reference TRBV7-2 and TRBJ2-4, is GAGVSQSPSNKVTEKGKDVELRCDPISGHTALYWYRQSLGQGLEFLIYFQGNSAPDKSGLPSDRFSAERTGGSVSTLTIQRTQQEDSAVYLCASSLHRDLNIQYFGAGTRLSVL.

This rearrangement joins TRBV2 to TRBJ2-3; the match to TRBD2 covers 7 bases. CDR3 length: 13 amino acids. With V trimmed by 4 bases and J by 6 bases, 4 bases remained unmatched. Germline loops: CDR1 SNHLY, CDR2 FYNNEI. The CDR3 is CASSVGAGDTQYF. The CDR3 nucleotides read TGTGCCAGCAGTGTAGGAGCGGGGGATACGCAGTATTTT.

The chain carries TRBV28 and TRBJ1-2, with D possibly TRBD1 on 5 matching bases. CDR3 length: 16 amino acids. Germline CDR1 MDHEN, CDR2 SYDVKM. The ends were cut back, 2 bases at V and 8 bases at J, with 21 bases in the middle. DNA of the CDR3: TGTGCCAGCAGTTTAAAGGAGGGAGCGGGGGGTCACGGCTACACCTTC. This encodes CASSLKEGAGGHGYTF.